These T cell receptor beta chains were read from a single sample in a study of blood T cell repertoires in COVID-19. Using immunoSEQ multiplex PCR, the repertoire was profiled, and TCRdb retains in-frame clones only, with some absent. The repertoire includes 450,000 to 500,000 clones, approximately 90% of them detected once, and approximately 8.3% sits in the top ten. Sample: PBMCs or T cells enriched from blood (not recorded which). Every receptor here comes from a woman aged 55-70 years who had recovered from COVID-19. Each CDR3 is given with its conserved first and last residue. The order of the fields is J gene, clone size, D gene, V gene, CDR3 DNA, CDR3 protein. The D gene is left open where the match is weak. Size tells how often a clone was seen (once, few, many) or the class of an expanded clone, and some rows leave it out.

J: TRBJ2-3
size: NA
D: TRBD2
V: TRBV28
DNA: TGTGCCAGCAGCCCCCTCGCAGCGAGCGGGGGTTCCACAGATACGCAGTATTTT
CDR3: CASSPLAASGGSTDTQYF

J: TRBJ1-1
size: NA
D: TRBD1
V: TRBV5-1
DNA: TGCGCCAGCAGCTTCGGGACAGGGAACACTGAAGCTTTCTTT
CDR3: CASSFGTGNTEAFF

J: TRBJ2-1
size: NA
D: NA
V: TRBV29-1
DNA: TGCAGCGCCCGGGCCCGGGACACGATATTCTCCTACAATGAGCAGTTCTTC
CDR3: CSARARDTIFSYNEQFF

J: TRBJ1-2
size: NA
D: NA
V: TRBV25-1
DNA: TGTGCCAGCAGGGGGTGGGGAGACTATGGCTACACCTTC
CDR3: CASRGWGDYGYTF

J: TRBJ1-4
size: many
D: NA
V: TRBV18
DNA: TGTGCCAGCTCACCAGGGCAGGGGCATGAAAAACTGTTTTTT
CDR3: CASSPGQGHEKLFF

J: TRBJ1-2
size: NA
D: NA
V: TRBV5-4
DNA: TGTGCCAGCAGCCTTTCAACTAGCGCTAACTATGGCTACACCTTC
CDR3: CASSLSTSANYGYTF

J: TRBJ2-7
size: NA
D: TRBD2
V: TRBV11-2
DNA: TGTGCCAGCAGAAACAAAGGCACAGCGGGGGAGCAGTACTTC
CDR3: CASRNKGTAGEQYF

J: TRBJ1-1
size: NA
D: TRBD1
V: TRBV11-3
DNA: TGTGCCAGCAGCTCCCGGACAGGGGGCGTTGAAGCTTTCTTT
CDR3: CASSSRTGGVEAFF

J: TRBJ1-6
size: NA
D: NA
V: TRBV4-1
DNA: TGCGCCAGCAGCCAAGCTACGCAGGGGCGTTCACCCCTCCACTTT
CDR3: CASSQATQGRSPLHF

J: TRBJ1-1
size: few
D: NA
V: TRBV2
DNA: TGTGCCAGCACTTTGGACAGCATGAACACTGAAGCTTTCTTT
CDR3: CASTLDSMNTEAFF

J: TRBJ1-1
size: NA
D: TRBD1
V: TRBV27
DNA: TGTGCCAGCAGCCACCGGGCAGGGGGCCCCACTGAAGCTTTCTTT
CDR3: CASSHRAGGPTEAFF

J: TRBJ1-4
size: NA
D: TRBD1
V: TRBV5-5
DNA: TGTGCCAGCGGGGGACAGGGTGGGGTGACTAATGAAAAACTGTTTTTT
CDR3: CASGGQGGVTNEKLFF

J: TRBJ2-3
size: once
D: NA
V: TRBV7-9
DNA: TGTGCCAGCAGCCCCCGGACAGAGGATAACACAGATACGCAGTATTTT
CDR3: CASSPRTEDNTDTQYF

J: TRBJ2-7
size: NA
D: NA
V: TRBV5-1
DNA: TGCGCCAGCAGCGAACAGGGTAGCCCCTACGAGCAGTACTTC
CDR3: CASSEQGSPYEQYF

J: TRBJ1-2
size: once
D: NA
V: TRBV19
DNA: TGTGCCAGTAGTATTCTGGGCGCAGGGTATGGCTACACCTTC
CDR3: CASSILGAGYGYTF